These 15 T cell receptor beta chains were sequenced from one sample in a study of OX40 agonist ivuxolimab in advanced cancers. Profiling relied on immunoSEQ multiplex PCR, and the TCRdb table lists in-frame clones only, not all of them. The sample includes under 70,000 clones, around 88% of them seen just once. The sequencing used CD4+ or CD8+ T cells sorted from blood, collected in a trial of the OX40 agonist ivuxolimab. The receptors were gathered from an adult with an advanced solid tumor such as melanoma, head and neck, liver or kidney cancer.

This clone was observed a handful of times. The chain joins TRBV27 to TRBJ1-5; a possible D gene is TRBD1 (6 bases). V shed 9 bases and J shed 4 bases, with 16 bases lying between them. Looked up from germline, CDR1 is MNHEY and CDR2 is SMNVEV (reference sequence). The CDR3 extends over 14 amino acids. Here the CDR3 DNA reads TGTGCCAGTAGGGGGGGGCCCCAAAATCAGCCCCAGCATTTT. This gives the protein CASRGGPQNQPQHF.

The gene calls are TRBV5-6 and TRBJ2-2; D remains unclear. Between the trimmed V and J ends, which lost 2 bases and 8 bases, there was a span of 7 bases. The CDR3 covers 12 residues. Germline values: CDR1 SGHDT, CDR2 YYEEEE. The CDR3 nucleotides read TGTGCCAGCAGCTTTGTTAGGGGGGAGCTGTTTTTT. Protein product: CASSFVRGELFF.

The CDR3 loop is CASSQDLRGYEQYF. In nucleotides, the CDR3 is TGTGCCAGCAGCCAAGATCTACGAGGCTACGAGCAGTACTTC. The rearrangement uses TRBV4-2 and TRBJ2-7; D gene uncertain. Between the trimmed V and J ends, which lost 0 bases and 3 bases, there was a span of 9 bases. The germline gives CDR1 LGHNA, CDR2 YNFKEQ. The CDR3 sequence is 14 residues long.

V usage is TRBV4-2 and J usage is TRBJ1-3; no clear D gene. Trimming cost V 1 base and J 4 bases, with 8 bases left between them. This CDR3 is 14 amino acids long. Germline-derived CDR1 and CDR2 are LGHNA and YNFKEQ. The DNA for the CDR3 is TGTGCCAGCAGCCAAGGGGAACCAGGAAACACCATATATTTT. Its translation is CASSQGEPGNTIYF.

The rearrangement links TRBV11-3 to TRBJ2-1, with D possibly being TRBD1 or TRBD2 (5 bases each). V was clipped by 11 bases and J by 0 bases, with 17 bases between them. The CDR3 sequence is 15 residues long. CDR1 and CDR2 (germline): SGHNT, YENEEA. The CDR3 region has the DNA TGTGCCGGGGACCTGGGGAGAACCTCCTACAATGAGCAGTTCTTC. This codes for CAGDLGRTSYNEQFF.

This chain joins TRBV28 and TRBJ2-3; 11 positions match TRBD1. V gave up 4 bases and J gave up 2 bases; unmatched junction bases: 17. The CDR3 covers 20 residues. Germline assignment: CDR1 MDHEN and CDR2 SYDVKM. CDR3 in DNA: TGTGCCAGCAGTTCCTCCCTTTCCTCCTGGACAGGGGGCTACACAGATACGCAGTATTTT. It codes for CASSSSLSSWTGGYTDTQYF.

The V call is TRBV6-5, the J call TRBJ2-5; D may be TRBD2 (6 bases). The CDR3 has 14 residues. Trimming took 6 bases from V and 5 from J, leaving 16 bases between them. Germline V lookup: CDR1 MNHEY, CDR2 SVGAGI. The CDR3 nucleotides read TGTGCCAGCAGCCAGACTAGTGTGGGGGAGACCCAGTACTTC. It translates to CASSQTSVGETQYF.

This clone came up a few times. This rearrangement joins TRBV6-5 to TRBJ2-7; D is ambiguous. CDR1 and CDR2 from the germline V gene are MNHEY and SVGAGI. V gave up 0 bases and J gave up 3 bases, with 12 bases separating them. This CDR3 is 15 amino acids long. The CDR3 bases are TGTGCCAGCAGTTACTCGACCGACGCCAGCTACGAGCAGTACTTC. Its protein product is CASSYSTDASYEQYF.

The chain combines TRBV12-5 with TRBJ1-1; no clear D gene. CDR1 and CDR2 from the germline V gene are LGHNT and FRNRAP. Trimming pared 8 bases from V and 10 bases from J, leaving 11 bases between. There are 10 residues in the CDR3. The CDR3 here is CASSGNGAFF. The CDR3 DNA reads TGTGCTAGTTCCGGAAATGGAGCTTTCTTT.

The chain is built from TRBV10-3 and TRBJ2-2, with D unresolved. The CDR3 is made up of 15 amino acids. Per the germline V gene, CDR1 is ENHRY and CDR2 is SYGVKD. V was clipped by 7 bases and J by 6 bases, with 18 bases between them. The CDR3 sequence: CAIKKGVGSPGELFF. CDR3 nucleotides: TGTGCCATCAAGAAAGGTGTGGGGTCGCCCGGGGAGCTGTTTTTT.

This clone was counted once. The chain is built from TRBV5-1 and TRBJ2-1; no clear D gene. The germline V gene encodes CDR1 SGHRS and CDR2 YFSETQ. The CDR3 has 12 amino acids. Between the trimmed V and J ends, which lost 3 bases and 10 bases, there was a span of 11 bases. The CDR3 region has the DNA TGCGCCAGCAGCTCCGACTCAGAAGAGCAGTTCTTC. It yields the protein CASSSDSEEQFF.

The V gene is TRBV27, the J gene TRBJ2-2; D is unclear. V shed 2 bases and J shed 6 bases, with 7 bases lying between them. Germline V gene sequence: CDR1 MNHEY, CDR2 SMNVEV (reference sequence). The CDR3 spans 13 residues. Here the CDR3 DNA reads TGTGCCAGCAGTTTAGGAACAGCCGGGGAGCTGTTTTTT. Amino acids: CASSLGTAGELFF.

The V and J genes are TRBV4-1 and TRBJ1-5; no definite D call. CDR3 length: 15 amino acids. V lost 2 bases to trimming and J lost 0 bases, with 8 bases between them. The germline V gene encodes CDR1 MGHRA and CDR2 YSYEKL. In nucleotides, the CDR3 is TGCGCCAGCAGCCAAACCGAGAGTAGCAATCAGCCCCAGCATTTT. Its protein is CASSQTESSNQPQHF.

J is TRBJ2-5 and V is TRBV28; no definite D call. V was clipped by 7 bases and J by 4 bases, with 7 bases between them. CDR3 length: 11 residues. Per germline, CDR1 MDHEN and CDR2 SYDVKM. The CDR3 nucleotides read TGTGCCAGCACCAATCGAGAGACCCAGTACTTC. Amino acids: CASTNRETQYF.

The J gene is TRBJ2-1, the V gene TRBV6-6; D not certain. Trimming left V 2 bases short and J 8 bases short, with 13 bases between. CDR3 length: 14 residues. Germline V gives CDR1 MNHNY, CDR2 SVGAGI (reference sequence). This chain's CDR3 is CASSYDSTTDEQFF. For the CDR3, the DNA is TGTGCCAGCAGTTACGACTCCACAACGGATGAGCAGTTCTTC.